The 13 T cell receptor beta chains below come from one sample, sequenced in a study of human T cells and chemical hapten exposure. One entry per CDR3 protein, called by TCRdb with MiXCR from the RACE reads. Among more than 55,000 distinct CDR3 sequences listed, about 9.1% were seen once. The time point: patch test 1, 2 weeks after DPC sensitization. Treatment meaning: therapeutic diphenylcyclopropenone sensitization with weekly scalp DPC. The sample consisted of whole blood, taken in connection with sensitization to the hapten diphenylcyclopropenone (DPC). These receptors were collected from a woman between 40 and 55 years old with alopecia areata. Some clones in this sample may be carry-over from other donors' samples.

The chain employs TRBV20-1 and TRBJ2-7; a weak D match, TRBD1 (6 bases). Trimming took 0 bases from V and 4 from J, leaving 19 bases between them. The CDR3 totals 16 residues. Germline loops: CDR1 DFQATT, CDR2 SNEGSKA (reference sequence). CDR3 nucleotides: TGCAGTGCTAGAGATAGTAGGACAGCAGTATGGTACGAGCAGTACTTC. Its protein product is CSARDSRTAVWYEQYF.

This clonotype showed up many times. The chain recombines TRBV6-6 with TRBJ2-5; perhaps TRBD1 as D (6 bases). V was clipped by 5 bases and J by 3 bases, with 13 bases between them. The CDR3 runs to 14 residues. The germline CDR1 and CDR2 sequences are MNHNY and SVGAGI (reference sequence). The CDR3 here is CASSGTRGEETQYF. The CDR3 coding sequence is TGTGCCAGCAGTGGGACACGCGGTGAAGAGACCCAGTACTTC.

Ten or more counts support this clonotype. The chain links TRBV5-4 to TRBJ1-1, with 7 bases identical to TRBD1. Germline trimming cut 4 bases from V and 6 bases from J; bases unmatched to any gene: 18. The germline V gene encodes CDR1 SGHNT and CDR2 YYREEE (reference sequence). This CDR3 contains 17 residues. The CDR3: CASSVGNRGPTEAEAFF. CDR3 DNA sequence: TGTGCCAGCAGCGTGGGTAACAGGGGCCCCACCGAGGCTGAAGCTTTCTTT.

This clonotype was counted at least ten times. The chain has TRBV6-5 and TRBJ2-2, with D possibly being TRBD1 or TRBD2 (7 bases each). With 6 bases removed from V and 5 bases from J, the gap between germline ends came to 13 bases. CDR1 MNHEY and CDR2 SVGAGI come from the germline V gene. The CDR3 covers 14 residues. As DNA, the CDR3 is TGTGCCAGCAGCCCAGGGGGGGGAACCGGGGAGCTGTTTTTT. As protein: CASSPGGGTGELFF.

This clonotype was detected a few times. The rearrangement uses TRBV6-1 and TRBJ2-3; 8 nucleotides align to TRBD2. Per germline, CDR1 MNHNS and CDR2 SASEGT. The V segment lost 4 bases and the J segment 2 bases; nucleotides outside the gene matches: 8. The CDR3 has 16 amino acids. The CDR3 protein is CASSGRGGPSTDTQYF. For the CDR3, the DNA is TGTGCCAGCAGTGGACGCGGGGGGCCCTCCACAGATACGCAGTATTTT.

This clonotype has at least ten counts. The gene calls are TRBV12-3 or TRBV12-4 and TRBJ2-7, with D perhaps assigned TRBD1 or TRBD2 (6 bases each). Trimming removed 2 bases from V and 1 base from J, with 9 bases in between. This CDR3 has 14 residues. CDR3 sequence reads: CASSLQGGSYEQYF. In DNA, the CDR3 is TGTGCCAGCAGTTTACAAGGGGGGTCCTACGAGCAGTACTTC.

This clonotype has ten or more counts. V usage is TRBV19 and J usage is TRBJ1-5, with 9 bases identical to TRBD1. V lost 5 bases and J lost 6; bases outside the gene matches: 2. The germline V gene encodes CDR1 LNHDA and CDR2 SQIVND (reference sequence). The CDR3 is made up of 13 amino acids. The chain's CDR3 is CASSQDRGQPQHF. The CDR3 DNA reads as TGTGCCAGTAGTCAGGACAGGGGTCAGCCCCAGCATTTT.

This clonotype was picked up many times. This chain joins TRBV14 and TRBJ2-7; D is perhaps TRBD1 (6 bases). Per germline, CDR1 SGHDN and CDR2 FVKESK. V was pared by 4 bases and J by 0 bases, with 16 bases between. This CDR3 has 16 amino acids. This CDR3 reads CASSPFQTGDSYEQYF. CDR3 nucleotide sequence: TGTGCCAGCAGCCCCTTTCAGACAGGCGACTCCTACGAGCAGTACTTC.

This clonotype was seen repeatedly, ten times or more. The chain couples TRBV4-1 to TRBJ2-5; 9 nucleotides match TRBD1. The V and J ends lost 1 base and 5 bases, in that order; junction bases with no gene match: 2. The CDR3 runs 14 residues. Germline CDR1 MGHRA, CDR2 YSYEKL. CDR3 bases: TGCGCCAGCAGCCAAGCAGGACAGGGGGAGACCCAGTACTTC. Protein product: CASSQAGQGETQYF.

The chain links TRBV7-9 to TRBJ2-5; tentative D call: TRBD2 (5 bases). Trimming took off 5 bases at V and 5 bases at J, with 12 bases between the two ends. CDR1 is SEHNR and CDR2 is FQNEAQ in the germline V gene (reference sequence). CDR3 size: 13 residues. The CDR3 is CASSRAGGETQYF. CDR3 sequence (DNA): TGTGCCAGCAGCCGAGCAGGAGGCGAGACCCAGTACTTC.

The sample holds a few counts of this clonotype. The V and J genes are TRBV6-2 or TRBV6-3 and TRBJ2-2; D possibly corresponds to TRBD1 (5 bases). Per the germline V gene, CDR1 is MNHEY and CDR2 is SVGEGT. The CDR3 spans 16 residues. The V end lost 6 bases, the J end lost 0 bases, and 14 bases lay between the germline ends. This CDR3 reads CASSSHRLANTGELFF. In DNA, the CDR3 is TGTGCCAGCAGCTCCCACAGGCTTGCGAACACCGGGGAGCTGTTTTTT.

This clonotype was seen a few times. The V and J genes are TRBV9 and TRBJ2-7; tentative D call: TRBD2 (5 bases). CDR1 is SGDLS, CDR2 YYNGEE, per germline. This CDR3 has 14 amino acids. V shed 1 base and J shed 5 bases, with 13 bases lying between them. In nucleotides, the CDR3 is TGTGCCAGCAGCGTAACAAGCGGCATAAACGAGCAGTACTTC. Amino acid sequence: CASSVTSGINEQYF.

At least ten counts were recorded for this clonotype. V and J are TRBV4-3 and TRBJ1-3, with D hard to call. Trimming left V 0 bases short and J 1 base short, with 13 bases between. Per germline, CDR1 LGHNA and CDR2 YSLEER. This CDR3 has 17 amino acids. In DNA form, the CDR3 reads TGCGCCAGCAGCCAAGATCGCCGGATAGGATCTGGAAACACCATATATTTT. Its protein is CASSQDRRIGSGNTIYF.